The sequence of this T cell receptor (beta chain) was determined in a study of cytomegalovirus exposure and HLA in healthy donors. In the study overall: Among around 400 genotyped donors, around 80% fell in the Caucasian-associated ancestry cluster.

Study outcomes and limitations: Highly shared sequence variants in one cluster were likely a sequencing artifact. When the data were analyzed later, several of the most significant clusters appeared to be linked to common viral pathogens.

PCR employed 60 Vbeta and 13 Jbeta primers. Profiling relied on immunoSEQ multiplex PCR, and the TCRdb table lists in-frame clones only, not all of them. The sample carries some 130,000 clones, roughly three quarters recorded once. Turning to this clone: Its cognate antigen is unknown.

Germline V gene lookup returns CDR1 SEHNR and CDR2 FQNEAQ (reference sequence). The CDR3 has 15 residues. V gave up 1 base and J gave up 0 bases, with 10 bases separating them. This receptor was taken from a man aged 30-40 years in good health and CMV-seronegative. The V gene is TRBV7-9, the J gene TRBJ2-7; perhaps TRBD2 as D (5 bases). Material: PBMCs. The CDR3 region has the DNA TGTGCCAGCAGCTTAGTCAGCGGAAGCTCCTACGAGCAGTACTTC. Protein product: CASSLVSGSSYEQYF.